Each of the 2 T cell receptor beta chains below was sequenced from the same sample in a study of T-cell reconstitution after alpha-beta-depleted transplantation in children (dated by TCRdb to the mid-2010s). This specimen's treatment or condition label, per the study, means: allogeneic hematopoietic cell transplantation with graft depleted of TCRalphabeta T cells and CD19 B cells. The method was PCR. This sample was sequenced with an Illumina HiSeq 2500. To normalize quantification of the TCRbeta repertoire, the TCR libraries were built with molecular barcoding that relied on unique molecular identifiers. The raw public data were reprocessed by TCRdb itself: fastp quality trimming at Q25, MiXCR clonotype calling, in-frame beta chains only. Records with the same CDR3 protein are collapsed into one entry carrying the most frequent genes and DNA. In this sample the table shows about 980,000 distinct CDR3 sequences, under 30% of which occur a single time. The top ten hold about 28% of the sample.

The sample here was PBMCs, mostly from graft donor cells, taken 360 days after TCRalphabeta/CD19-depleted stem cell transplant. These receptors all come from a boy under two years old who had a stem cell transplant for SCID, so the T cells may come from the graft donor.

The chain has TRBV5-1 and TRBJ1-1; 7 nucleotides match TRBD1. V lost 6 bases and J lost 0; bases outside the gene matches: 2. Looked up from germline, CDR1 is SGHRS and CDR2 is YFSETQ. This CDR3 has 13 residues. The CDR3 reads CASTGTVNTEAFF. CDR3 DNA sequence: TGCGCCAGCACCGGGACAGTGAACACTGAAGCTTTCTTT.

This clonotype was detected only a few times. This chain links TRBV10-3 with TRBJ2-3, with D tentatively TRBD1 or TRBD2 (6 bases each). The germline V gene encodes CDR1 ENHRY and CDR2 SYGVKD. Between the trimmed V and J ends, which lost 8 bases and 1 base, there was a span of 19 bases. This CDR3 is built from 16 residues. DNA of the CDR3: TGTGCCATCGGGGGAGGACAGCTCCAACGCACAGATACGCAGTATTTT. Protein: CAIGGGQLQRTDTQYF.